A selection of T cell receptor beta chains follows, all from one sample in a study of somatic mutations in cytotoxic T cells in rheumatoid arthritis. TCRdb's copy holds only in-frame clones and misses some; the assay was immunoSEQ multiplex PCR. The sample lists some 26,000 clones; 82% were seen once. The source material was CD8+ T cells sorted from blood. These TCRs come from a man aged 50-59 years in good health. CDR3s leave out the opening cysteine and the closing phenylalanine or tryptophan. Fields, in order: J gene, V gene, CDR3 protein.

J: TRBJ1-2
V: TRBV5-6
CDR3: ASSADRAYGYT

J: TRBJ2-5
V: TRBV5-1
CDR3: ASSKPTSGELQETQY

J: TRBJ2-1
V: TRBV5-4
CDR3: ASGEYNEQF

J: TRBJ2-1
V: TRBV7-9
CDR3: ASTLSGRDNEQF

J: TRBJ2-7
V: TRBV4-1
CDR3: ASSLSMGGDEQY

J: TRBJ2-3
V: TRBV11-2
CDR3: ASSLAVLAGVTDTQY

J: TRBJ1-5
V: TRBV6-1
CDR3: ASTSKRGLGQPQH

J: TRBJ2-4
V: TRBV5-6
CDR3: ASSLGTSTGAKNIQY

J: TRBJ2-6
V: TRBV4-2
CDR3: ASSQDNSGANVLT

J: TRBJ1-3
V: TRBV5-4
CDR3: ASSSGNTIY

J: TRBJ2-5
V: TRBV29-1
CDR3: SGGDQETQY

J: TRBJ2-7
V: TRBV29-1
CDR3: SVETSGDYEQY

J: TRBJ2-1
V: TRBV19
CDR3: ASSIRGGEAIYNEQF

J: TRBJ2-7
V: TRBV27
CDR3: ASSPNSGRSYEQY

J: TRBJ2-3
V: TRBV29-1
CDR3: SVESGGFGTQY

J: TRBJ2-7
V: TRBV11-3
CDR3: ASSLDGGGRSYEQY

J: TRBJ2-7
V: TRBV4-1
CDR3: ASSQELAGLSYEQY

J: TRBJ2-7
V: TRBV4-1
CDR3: ASSQVVRGIEQY

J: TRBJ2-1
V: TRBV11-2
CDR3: AGRPGGPSNEQF

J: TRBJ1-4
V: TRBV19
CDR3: ASSIEGQGGEKLF

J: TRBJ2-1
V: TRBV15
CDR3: ATSRTLADPYNEQF

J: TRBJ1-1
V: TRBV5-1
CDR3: ASSTTGSPATEAF

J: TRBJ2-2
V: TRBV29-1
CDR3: SVGGNTGELF

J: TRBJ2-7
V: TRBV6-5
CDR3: ASSYRATGTYEQY

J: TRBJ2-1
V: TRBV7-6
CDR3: ASSDVLAAEQF

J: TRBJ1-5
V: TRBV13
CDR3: ASSEGQHQPQH

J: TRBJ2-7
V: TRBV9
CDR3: ASSPGGTGSSYEQY

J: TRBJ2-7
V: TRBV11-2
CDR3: ASSPWDGKEQY

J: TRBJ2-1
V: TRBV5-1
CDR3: ASSLRQGKYNEQF

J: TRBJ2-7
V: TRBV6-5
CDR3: ASSTQREPPYEQY

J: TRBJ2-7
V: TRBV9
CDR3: ASSVARDSSYEQY

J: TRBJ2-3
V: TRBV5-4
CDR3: ASSSVREGSDTQY

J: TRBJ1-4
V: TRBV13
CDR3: ASSSRDRGSNEKLF

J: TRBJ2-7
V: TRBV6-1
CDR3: ASSEVIGTGNYEQY

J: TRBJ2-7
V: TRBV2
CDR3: ARSDRDRGQYEQY

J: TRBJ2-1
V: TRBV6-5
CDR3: ASSYSGLAFEQF

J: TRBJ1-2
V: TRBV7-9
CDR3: ASSLEFYRLANYGYT

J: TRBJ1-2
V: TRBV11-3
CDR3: ASSYSQGGYGYT

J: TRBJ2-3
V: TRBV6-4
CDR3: ASSVEAGSTDTQY

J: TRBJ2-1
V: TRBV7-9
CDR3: ASRDTGQGGNEQF

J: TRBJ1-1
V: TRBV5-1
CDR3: ASSKVDRALRDTEAF

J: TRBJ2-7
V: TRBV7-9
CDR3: ASSAGTGGIVDSEQY

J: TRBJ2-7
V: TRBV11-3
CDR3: ASSSRTESYEQY

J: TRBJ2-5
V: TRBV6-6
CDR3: ASSYLLAGQETQY

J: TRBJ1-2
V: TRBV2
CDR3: ASPRDAGGYT